The sequence of this TCR beta chain was determined in a study of blood T cell repertoires in COVID-19. In the study overall: The cDNA or gDNA used as material had been derived from T cells, B-cell-depleted T cells, or PBMCs.

Per the original data handling: Using reference gene primer amplification, nucleated cell counts were estimated. Assay: immunoSEQ multiplex PCR; the TCRdb copy retains only in-frame clones and omits some. V and J calls and clone size are as listed in that table; D and trimming were resolved from the DNA. The top ten clones hold 3.9% of a sample with about 320,000 clones, around nine tenths of them seen once. Germline CDR1 reads SEHNR; CDR2 reads FQNEAQ (reference sequence). The V gene lost 0 bases and the J gene lost 7 bases, with 15 bases spanning the gap. CDR3 length: 15 amino acids. Participants were aged about 18 to 90 years, lived in 24 US areas, and enrolled virtually. The study assigned cohorts using participant-reported clinical history.

The sample consisted of PBMCs or T cells enriched from blood (not recorded which). The rearrangement uses TRBV7-9 and TRBJ1-1; D might be TRBD1 (5 bases). This receptor was identified in a woman in her twenties or thirties who had been exposed to COVID-19. The CDR3 nucleotides are TGTGCCAGCAGCTTAGCTGGAGCCCGCGGGGGTGAAGCTTTCTTT. Its protein is CASSLAGARGGEAFF.